In its sample, the clone carrying this TCR beta chain was seen once. Its antigen is still unknown. The method was immunoSEQ multiplex PCR; TCRdb's version includes in-frame clones alone and lacks a portion of them. The data show over 50,000 clones, with around 78% seen just once and about 15% held by the top ten. The entry originates in a study of PD-1 blockade in classical Hodgkin lymphoma. Study results and limitations: The authors have not defined what causes the repertoire differences, possibly disease activity or prior therapy. TCR diversity at baseline was reported to be reduced in newly diagnosed patients relative to healthy donors. Baseline diversity resembling that of newly diagnosed patients was seen in complete responders.

Trimming pared 2 bases from V and 5 bases from J, leaving 10 bases between. Per the germline V gene, CDR1 is GTSNPN and CDR2 is SVGIG (reference sequence). CDR3 size: 13 residues. Autologous stem cell transplantation was followed by relapse in every patient, and brentuximab vedotin exposure varied. Here the sequenced sample was peripheral blood mononuclear cells (PBMCs), taken before the second cycle of nivolumab. This clonotype was obtained from a human donor with classical Hodgkin lymphoma. The gene calls are TRBV30 and TRBJ1-3; tentative D call: TRBD1 (6 bases). The CDR3 loop reads CAWSSGARNTIYF. In DNA, the CDR3 is TGTGCCTGGAGTTCGGGGGCCAGAAACACCATATATTTT.